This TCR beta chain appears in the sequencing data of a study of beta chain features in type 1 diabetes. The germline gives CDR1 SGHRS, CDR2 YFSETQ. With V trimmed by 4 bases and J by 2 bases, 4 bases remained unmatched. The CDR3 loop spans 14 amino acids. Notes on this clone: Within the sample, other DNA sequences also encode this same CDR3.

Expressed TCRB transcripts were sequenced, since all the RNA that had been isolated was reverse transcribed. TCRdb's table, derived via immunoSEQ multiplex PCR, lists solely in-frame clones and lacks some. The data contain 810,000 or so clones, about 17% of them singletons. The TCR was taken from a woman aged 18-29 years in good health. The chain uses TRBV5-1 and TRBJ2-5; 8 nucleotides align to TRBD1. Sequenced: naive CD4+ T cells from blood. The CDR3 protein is CASSPGTGQETQYF. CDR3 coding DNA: TGCGCCAGCAGCCCCGGGACAGGACAAGAGACCCAGTACTTC.